This T cell receptor beta chain appears in the sequencing data of a study of Ad26.COV2.S vaccination and SARS-CoV-2 variants. On the study more broadly: The COV1001 Ad26.COV2.S trial arm included the donor. Once, or twice with 56 days between doses, Ad26.COV2.S was given intramuscularly.

This table comes from immunoSEQ multiplex PCR, and its TCRdb copy is limited to in-frame clones, with some not included. The data show more than 300,000 clones, with around 89% seen just once and 6.4% held by the top ten. Regarding treatment: 15 to 20 received Ad26.COV2.S at low or high dose, single or two shots; about 5 received placebo; per-sample allocation not given. Samples analyzed were those drawn on day 63 after the first vaccine or placebo injection. Germline values: CDR1 SGHVS, CDR2 FNYEAQ. Trimming removed 4 bases from V and 3 bases from J; junction bases left unmatched: 12. The CDR3 is made up of 18 amino acids.

The specimen comprised peripheral blood, sampled in a trial of Ad26.COV2.S vaccine versus placebo. The TCR was taken from a person between 18 and 65 years old who received the Ad26.COV2.S COVID-19 vaccine or a placebo. The chain employs TRBV7-6 and TRBJ2-2, with 9 bases that match TRBD2. The CDR3 bases are TGTGCCAGCAGCTACCCTACCGGGACTAGCAGGCACACCGGGGAGCTGTTTTTT. As protein: CASSYPTGTSRHTGELFF.